Listed below are T cell receptor beta chains from one sample, sequenced in a study of shared clonotypes between healthy human individuals. Libraries were prepared by immunoSEQ multiplex PCR; TCRdb keeps only in-frame clonotypes and omits some of them. This table has 550,000 to 800,000 clones, under 80% appearing once. The source material was memory CD4+ T cells sorted from blood. The origin of the receptors is a woman between 25 and 40 years old in good health. CDR3s include the opening cysteine and the closing phenylalanine or tryptophan. D genes are given only for firm matches. Only some rows state a clone size, as once, few, many or a class for expanded clones.

J | size | V | D | CDR3 | DNA
TRBJ2-2 | . | TRBV2 | . | CASSEMGAWTGELFF | TGTGCCAGCAGTGAAATGGGGGCGTGGACCGGGGAGCTGTTTTTT
TRBJ1-2 | . | TRBV5-1 | . | CASHKIQGANYGYTF | TGCGCCAGCCACAAGATACAGGGAGCTAACTATGGCTACACCTTC
TRBJ1-2 | . | TRBV12-5 | . | CASGLVFPGGEYYGYTF | TGTGCTAGTGGTTTGGTATTCCCCGGGGGGGAGTACTATGGCTACACCTTC
TRBJ2-2 | . | TRBV27 | . | CASSLTREVGELFF | TGTGCCAGCAGTTTAACCCGGGAAGTCGGGGAGCTGTTTTTT
TRBJ1-2 | . | TRBV2 | TRBD1 | CASMWGQSMIDGYTF | TGTGCCAGCATGTGGGGACAGTCGATGATAGATGGCTACACCTTC
TRBJ1-1 | . | TRBV19 | . | CASSFLGYSTEAFF | TGTGCCAGTAGTTTCCTTGGGTATTCCACTGAAGCTTTCTTT
TRBJ2-7 | once | TRBV18 | . | CASSSSGHLYEQYF | TGTGCCAGCTCATCTTCGGGACACCTCTACGAGCAGTACTTC
TRBJ1-2 | once | TRBV19 | . | CASSNPDTGYGYTF | TGTGCCAGTAGTAACCCTGACACTGGATATGGCTACACCTTC
TRBJ2-7 | . | TRBV6-1 | TRBD2 | CASRVAGRSSYEQYF | TGTGCCAGCAGGGTAGCGGGACGGAGCTCCTACGAGCAGTACTTC
TRBJ2-3 | . | TRBV2 | . | CASRSPPSDTQYF | TGTGCCAGCAGAAGTCCACCCTCCGATACGCAGTATTTT
TRBJ1-2 | . | TRBV5-1 | TRBD1 | CASSPQQGNYGYTF | TGCGCCAGCAGCCCCCAACAGGGGAACTATGGCTACACCTTC
TRBJ2-1 | . | TRBV30 | . | CAWSVGESSYNEQFF | TGTGCCTGGAGTGTTGGGGAGAGCTCCTACAATGAGCAGTTCTTC
TRBJ2-2 | . | TRBV2 | . | CASSDFLRSGELFF | TGTGCCAGCAGTGACTTTCTTAGATCCGGGGAGCTGTTTTTT
TRBJ2-7 | . | TRBV28 | . | CASRGGIYEQYF | TGTGCCAGCAGGGGCGGAATCTACGAGCAGTACTTC
TRBJ2-1 | many | TRBV10-2 | TRBD2 | CASSVLAGSNEQFF | TGCGCCAGCAGTGTGCTAGCGGGATCCAATGAGCAGTTCTTC
TRBJ2-7 | . | TRBV6-1 | TRBD1 | CASSADRGTYEQYF | TGTGCCAGCAGTGCCGACAGGGGGACCTACGAGCAGTACTTC
TRBJ2-3 | . | TRBV4-2 | . | CASSQERSGSTDTQYF | TGTGCCAGCAGCCAAGAGAGAAGCGGGAGCACAGATACGCAGTATTTT
TRBJ2-1 | . | TRBV4-1 | . | CASSQGLLVNEQFF | TGCGCCAGCAGCCAAGGGTTACTGGTCAATGAGCAGTTCTTC
TRBJ2-2 | . | TRBV11-2 | . | CASSLSGSTGELFF | TGTGCCAGCAGTCTGTCCGGGAGCACCGGGGAGCTGTTTTTT
TRBJ1-2 | . | TRBV5-1 | . | CASRPGRSYGYTF | TGCGCCAGCAGACCGGGACGGAGCTATGGCTACACCTTC
TRBJ2-6 | . | TRBV9 | TRBD2 | CASSSNPGTSHSGANVLTF | TGTGCCAGCAGCTCCAACCCCGGGACTAGTCATTCCGGGGCCAACGTCCTGACTTTC
TRBJ2-1 | . | TRBV5-6 | TRBD2 | CASSLPGLADEQFF | TGTGCCAGCAGCTTACCCGGACTAGCGGACGAGCAGTTCTTC
TRBJ2-6 | few | TRBV5-1 | TRBD1 | CASISGQGDSGANVLTF | TGCGCCAGCATATCGGGACAGGGCGACTCTGGGGCCAACGTCCTGACTTTC
TRBJ1-5 | . | TRBV7-3 | . | CASSLMGGSNQPQHF | TGTGCCAGCAGCTTAATGGGGGGATCCAATCAGCCCCAGCATTTT
TRBJ1-5 | . | TRBV21-1 | . | CASRESWASNQPQHF | TGTGCCAGCAGGGAAAGTTGGGCTAGCAATCAGCCCCAGCATTTT
TRBJ1-1 | . | TRBV29-1 | . | CSERGTSTEAFF | TGCAGCGAGAGGGGGACAAGCACTGAAGCTTTCTTT
TRBJ2-1 | . | TRBV9 | TRBD2 | CASSAPTSGGHNEQFF | TGTGCCAGCAGCGCTCCAACTAGCGGGGGGCACAATGAGCAGTTCTTC
TRBJ1-2 | . | TRBV7-8 | TRBD1 | CASSLEGTGENYGYTF | TGTGCCAGCAGCTTAGAGGGGACAGGGGAGAACTATGGCTACACCTTC
TRBJ2-7 | . | TRBV11-2 | TRBD2 | CASSLVRGRAHEQYF | TGTGCCAGCAGCTTAGTCCGCGGGAGGGCCCACGAGCAGTACTTC
TRBJ1-3 | . | TRBV28 | TRBD1 | CASYRTGVINTIYF | TGTGCCAGCTATAGGACAGGGGTAATCAACACCATATATTTT
TRBJ1-2 | . | TRBV10-2 | . | CASSVTGDGYTF | TGCGCCAGCAGTGTCACAGGAGACGGCTACACCTTC
TRBJ1-1 | . | TRBV5-5 | . | CASSLGGLNTEAFF | TGTGCCAGCAGCTTGGGGGGACTAAACACTGAAGCTTTCTTT
TRBJ2-5 | . | TRBV28 | . | CASSLQGDLAETQYF | TGTGCCAGCAGTTTACAGGGTGATTTGGCTGAGACCCAGTACTTC
TRBJ2-2 | . | TRBV9 | TRBD1 | CASSPHRGRNTGELFF | TGTGCCAGCAGCCCACATAGGGGGCGGAACACCGGGGAGCTGTTTTTT
TRBJ2-3 | few | TRBV4-1 | . | CASSQDRAGRGTQYF | TGCGCCAGCAGCCAAGATAGGGCGGGACGGGGTACGCAGTATTTT
TRBJ2-5 | . | TRBV2 | TRBD2 | CASSEAPGGETQYF | TGTGCCAGCAGTGAAGCCCCCGGGGGGGAGACCCAGTACTTC
TRBJ2-7 | . | TRBV11-3 | . | CASSLGRGTYEQYF | TGTGCCAGCAGCTTAGGCAGGGGTACCTACGAGCAGTACTTC
TRBJ1-1 | . | TRBV29-1 | . | CSVRTTPGTEAFF | TGCAGCGTACGAACAACCCCGGGGACTGAAGCTTTCTTT
TRBJ1-2 | . | TRBV28 | . | CATHKGHLSGYTF | TGTGCCACACACAAGGGGCACCTTTCTGGCTACACCTTC
TRBJ2-2 | . | TRBV29-1 | TRBD2 | CSVAGTSGGFGELFF | TGCAGCGTTGCGGGTACTAGCGGGGGATTCGGGGAGCTGTTTTTT
TRBJ2-7 | many | TRBV29-1 | . | CSVRDWSYEQYF | TGCAGCGTCCGGGACTGGTCCTACGAGCAGTACTTC
TRBJ1-2 | . | TRBV27 | . | CASSLRGLNGYTF | TGTGCCAGCAGTTTGAGGGGATTAAATGGCTACACCTTC
TRBJ2-3 | . | TRBV18 | TRBD1 | CASSRVPGQDSDTQYF | TGTGCCAGCTCACGTGTCCCGGGACAGGATTCAGATACGCAGTATTTT